Below, 19 T cell receptor beta chains from the same sample are listed, as sequenced in a study of OX40 agonist ivuxolimab in advanced cancers. Libraries were prepared by immunoSEQ multiplex PCR; TCRdb keeps only in-frame clonotypes and omits some of them. This sample yields 30,000 to 45,000 clones, of which more than 60% are seen a single time; around 12% belongs to the top ten. Sample: CD4+ or CD8+ T cells sorted from blood, taken in a trial of the OX40 agonist ivuxolimab. All receptors derive from an adult with an advanced solid tumor such as melanoma, head and neck, liver or kidney cancer.

The chain uses TRBV7-2 and TRBJ2-7; 9 nucleotides line up with TRBD2. CDR1 is SGHTA and CDR2 is FQGNSA in the germline V gene. CDR3 size: 15 residues. With 2 bases clipped from V and 0 bases from J, the junction kept 2 bases outside the gene matches. This chain's CDR3 is CASSLLAGSSYEQYF. CDR3 coding DNA: TGTGCCAGCAGCTTACTAGCGGGGAGCTCCTACGAGCAGTACTTC.

The rearrangement joins TRBV6-4 to TRBJ1-2; a possible D gene is TRBD1 (6 bases). This CDR3 region has 13 residues. Germline-derived CDR1 and CDR2 are MRHNA and SNTAGT. Deletions cut 4 bases from V and 1 base from J, with 7 bases between. The CDR3 sequence: CASSADSNYGYTF. The CDR3 DNA is TGTGCCAGCAGTGCGGACAGTAACTATGGCTACACCTTC.

In the case of this clone: This sample includes further DNA sequences coding for the same CDR3. The chain recombines TRBV27 with TRBJ1-5; D is unresolved. The V gene lost 1 base and the J gene lost 0 bases, with 7 bases spanning the gap. The CDR3 runs to 15 residues. Germline values: CDR1 MNHEY, CDR2 SMNVEV (reference sequence). This chain's CDR3 is CASSLFGYSNQPQHF. DNA of the CDR3: TGTGCCAGCAGTTTATTCGGCTATAGCAATCAGCCCCAGCATTTT.

This chain links TRBV5-5 with TRBJ2-7; TRBD2 matches 7 bases. V was clipped by 0 bases and J by 2 bases; unmatched bases: 5. Germline V gene sequence: CDR1 SGHKS, CDR2 YYEKEE (reference sequence). The CDR3 sequence is 15 residues long. CDR3 sequence (DNA): TGTGCCAGCAGCTTGGCGGCGGGAGACGCCTACGAGCAGTACTTC. This sequence encodes CASSLAAGDAYEQYF.

This clone has just one count. This CDR3 reads CASSLAQPREAFF. Written as DNA, the CDR3 is TGTGCCAGCAGTCTGGCCCAACCAAGGGAAGCTTTCTTT. This chain uses TRBV28 with TRBJ1-1; D uncertain. This CDR3 region has 13 residues. V lost 5 bases and J 8 bases, leaving 15 bases between the germline ends. The germline V gene has CDR1 MDHEN and CDR2 SYDVKM.

This chain connects TRBV18 to TRBJ1-3; D unclear. The CDR3 runs 15 residues. CDR1 and CDR2 (germline): KGHSH, LQKENI. The V end was cut by 3 bases, the J end by 2 bases, with 11 bases between. This chain's CDR3 is CASSPGITAGNTIYF. In nucleotides, the CDR3 is TGTGCCAGCTCACCCGGGATAACAGCTGGAAACACCATATATTTT.

This chain uses TRBV4-1 with TRBJ1-3; D might be TRBD1 (5 bases). Trimming left V 0 bases short and J 0 bases short, with 18 bases between. The CDR3 runs to 19 residues. Germline CDR1 reads MGHRA; CDR2 reads YSYEKL. The CDR3 region is CASSQDFGPGLTSGNTIYF. DNA for the CDR3: TGCGCCAGCAGCCAAGATTTTGGGCCGGGACTTACCTCTGGAAACACCATATATTTT.

The rearrangement links TRBV28 to TRBJ1-2; D is uncertain. The V gene's germline CDR1 is MDHEN and CDR2 SYDVKM. This CDR3 is 14 amino acids long. V was pared by 8 bases and J by 4 bases, with 17 bases between. The CDR3 DNA sequence: TGTGCCAGCGTCAGTAGTGGGTCGGGCTATGGCTACACCTTC. Translated, it gives CASVSSGSGYGYTF.

V and J are TRBV6-5 and TRBJ2-1; 7 bases are shared with TRBD1. V trimming: 4 bases; J trimming: 10 bases; junction bases outside the gene matches: 13. The CDR3 extends over 15 amino acids. CDR1 MNHEY and CDR2 SVGAGI come from the germline V gene. The CDR3 loop is CASSSPITGAKEQFF. The CDR3, as DNA: TGTGCCAGCAGTTCGCCGATTACAGGGGCTAAGGAGCAGTTCTTC.

The V call is TRBV7-7, the J call TRBJ2-2; 10 nucleotides agree with TRBD1. J was trimmed by 6 bases and V by 5 bases; bases with no gene match: 9. This CDR3 region has 16 residues. CDR1 is SSHAT and CDR2 is FNYEAQ in the germline V gene (reference sequence). The CDR3 here is CASSPTSGTGAGELFF. CDR3 coding DNA: TGTGCCAGCAGCCCAACGTCCGGGACAGGGGCCGGGGAGCTGTTTTTT. The full variable domain, with the rest looked up from reference TRBV7-7 and TRBJ2-2, is GAGVSQSPRYKVTKRGQDVTLRCDPISSHATLYWYQQALGQGPEFLTYFNYEAQPDKSGLPSDRFSAERPEGSISTLTIQRTEQRDSAMYRCASSPTSGTGAGELFFGEGSRLTVL.

This chain joins TRBV18 and TRBJ2-5, with D possibly matching TRBD1 (6 bases). Trimming cost V 1 base and J 2 bases, with 11 bases left between them. This CDR3 contains 15 residues. Germline V lookup: CDR1 KGHSH, CDR2 LQKENI. CDR3 DNA: TGTGCCAGCTCACCACAACAGGGTGGACAAGAGACCCAGTACTTC. It is translated as CASSPQQGGQETQYF.

This clone has a single count. V is TRBV28 and J is TRBJ1-4; D not certain. Looked up from germline, CDR1 is MDHEN and CDR2 is SYDVKM. The CDR3 has 13 residues. The ends were cut back, 4 bases at V and 5 bases at J, with 8 bases in the middle. The CDR3 DNA reads TGTGCCAGCAGTTCTCAGATCAATGAAAAACTGTTTTTT. Amino acid sequence: CASSSQINEKLFF.

The chain recombines TRBV7-2 with TRBJ2-3; 12 bases are shared with TRBD2. Per germline, CDR1 SGHTA and CDR2 FQGNSA. V was pared by 2 bases and J by 6 bases, with 3 bases of the junction left unmatched. The CDR3 contains 15 residues. The CDR3 loop reads CASSLLAGGGDTQYF. The CDR3, as DNA: TGTGCCAGCAGCTTACTAGCGGGAGGGGGTGATACGCAGTATTTT.

As regards this clone: At one end the junction does not follow the germline gene, possibly because of a read error. This rearrangement joins TRBV7-7 to TRBJ2-1, with 13 positions matching TRBD2. Germline CDR1 is SSHAT and CDR2 is FNYEAQ (reference sequence). This CDR3 region has 15 residues. The DNA of the CDR3 is TGTGCTAGCAGGACTAGCGGGAGACCCTACAATGAGCAGTTCTTC. The encoded protein is CASRTSGRPYNEQFF.

The sample holds a few counts of this clone. Other DNA sequences in this sample translate to the same CDR3. V and J are TRBV18 and TRBJ1-1, with D possibly matching TRBD1 (6 bases). In germline, CDR1 is KGHSH, CDR2 LQKENI. The CDR3 is made up of 13 amino acids. Trimming pared 4 bases from V and 1 base from J, leaving 7 bases between. CDR3 protein: CASSQQGNTEAFF. The CDR3 DNA reads TGTGCCAGCTCACAACAGGGGAACACTGAAGCTTTCTTT.

The rearrangement uses TRBV28 and TRBJ2-6; no clear D. V was shortened by 1 base and J by 0 bases, with 1 base between the two germline ends. The germline CDR1 and CDR2 sequences are MDHEN and SYDVKM. The CDR3 covers 14 residues. Here the CDR3 DNA reads TGTGCCAGCAGTTTATTCTCTGGGGCCAACGTCCTGACTTTC. Translated: CASSLFSGANVLTF.

A few counts support this clone. This chain joins TRBV19 and TRBJ1-3, with TRBD1 as a possible D gene (5 bases). Looked up from germline, CDR1 is LNHDA and CDR2 is SQIVND (reference sequence). The germline V and J ends were trimmed by 4 bases and 0 bases, with 13 bases remaining between them. The CDR3 sequence is 16 residues long. CDR3 coding DNA: TGTGCCAGTAGTAATCCTCGGGGCGCCTCTGGAAACACCATATATTTT. This sequence encodes CASSNPRGASGNTIYF. Full variable domain (remainder filled in from reference TRBV19 and TRBJ1-3): DGGITQSPKYLFRKEGQNVTLSCEQNLNHDAMYWYRQDPGQGLRLIYYSQIVNDFQKGDIAEGYSVSREKKESFPLTVTSAQKNPTAFYLCASSNPRGASGNTIYFGEGSWLTVV.

The V call is TRBV23-1, the J call TRBJ2-5, with TRBD2 matching over 11 bases. TRBV23-1 is given ORF status, its function remaining uncertain. The CDR3 extends over 14 amino acids. The V gene end was trimmed by 10 bases and the J gene end by 5 bases; junction bases not matched to a gene: 9. The CDR3 here is CATPWGTSGETQYF. CDR3 coding DNA: TGCGCCACCCCCTGGGGGACTAGCGGCGAGACCCAGTACTTC.

This clone showed up just a few times. This sequence joins TRBV5-5 and TRBJ2-1; 12 bases align to TRBD2. This CDR3 is built from 15 residues. J lost 7 bases, V lost 4 bases, and 6 bases had no gene match. Germline V gives CDR1 SGHKS, CDR2 YYEKEE (reference sequence). The CDR3 DNA is TGTGCCAGCAGCCCCACCGGGACTAGCGGGAATGAGCAGTTCTTC. Translation gives CASSPTGTSGNEQFF.